This T cell receptor beta chain was retrieved from a study of CD8 T cells in Susac syndrome. RNA was extracted with the RNeasy kit, and a quantity of roughly 0.45 to 1 ug was reverse transcribed using random hexamers. TCRdb analysed the immunoSEQ multiplex PCR reads with MiXCR anew, one entry per CDR3 protein. The sample includes some 120,000 distinct CDR3 sequences, over 90% of them seen just once. This CDR3 has 14 amino acids. Germline V lookup: CDR1 SGHRS, CDR2 YFSETQ. J was trimmed by 4 bases and V by 3 bases; bases with no gene match: 4. The chain employs TRBV5-1 and TRBJ1-2; 9 bases match TRBD1. This clonotype originated in a human donor in good health. The sequencing sample was made of CD4+ T cells from PBMCs. The CDR3 loop is CASSSGTGTYGYTF. The CDR3 nucleotides read TGCGCCAGCAGCTCCGGGACAGGGACCTATGGCTACACCTTC.